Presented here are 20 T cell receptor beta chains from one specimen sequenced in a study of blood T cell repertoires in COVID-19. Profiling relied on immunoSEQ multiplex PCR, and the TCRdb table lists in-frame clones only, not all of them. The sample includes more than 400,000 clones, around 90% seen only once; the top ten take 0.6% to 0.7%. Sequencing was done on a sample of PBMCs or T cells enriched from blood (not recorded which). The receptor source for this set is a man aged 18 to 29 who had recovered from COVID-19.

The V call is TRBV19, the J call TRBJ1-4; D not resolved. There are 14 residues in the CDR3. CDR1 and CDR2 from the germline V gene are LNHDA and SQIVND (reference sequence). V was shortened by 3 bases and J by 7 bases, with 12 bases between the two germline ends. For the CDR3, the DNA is TGTGCCAGTAGTATGGCGAGCGAGAGTGAAAAACTGTTTTTT. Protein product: CASSMASESEKLFF.

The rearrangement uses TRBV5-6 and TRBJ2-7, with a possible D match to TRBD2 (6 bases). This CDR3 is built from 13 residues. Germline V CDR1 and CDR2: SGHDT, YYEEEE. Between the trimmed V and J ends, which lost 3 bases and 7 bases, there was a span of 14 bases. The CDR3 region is CASSSTRRIEQYF. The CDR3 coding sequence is TGTGCCAGCAGCTCGACTAGGCGGATAGAGCAGTACTTC.

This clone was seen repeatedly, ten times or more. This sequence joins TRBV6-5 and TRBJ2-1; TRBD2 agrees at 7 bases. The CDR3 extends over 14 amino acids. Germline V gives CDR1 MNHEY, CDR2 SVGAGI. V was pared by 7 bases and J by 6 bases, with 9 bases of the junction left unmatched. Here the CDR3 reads CASNSAGVINEQFF. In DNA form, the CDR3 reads TGTGCCAGCAACTCGGCGGGAGTAATCAATGAGCAGTTCTTC.

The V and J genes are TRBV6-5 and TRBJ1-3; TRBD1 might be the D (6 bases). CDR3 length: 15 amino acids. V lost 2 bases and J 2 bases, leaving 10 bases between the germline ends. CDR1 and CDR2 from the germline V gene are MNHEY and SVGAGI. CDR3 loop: CASSYTEGAGNTIYF. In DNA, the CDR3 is TGTGCCAGCAGTTACACCGAGGGGGCTGGAAACACCATATATTTT.

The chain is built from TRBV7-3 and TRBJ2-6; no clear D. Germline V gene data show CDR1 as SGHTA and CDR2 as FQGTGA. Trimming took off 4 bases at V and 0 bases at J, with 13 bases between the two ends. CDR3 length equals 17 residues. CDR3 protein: CASSSTFTDSGANVLTF. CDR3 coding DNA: TGTGCCAGCAGCTCAACCTTTACAGACTCTGGGGCCAACGTCCTGACTTTC.

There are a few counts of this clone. CDR3 region: CASSLEDGTGGYEQYF. The DNA for the CDR3 is TGTGCCAGCAGCTTAGAGGATGGGACAGGGGGCTACGAGCAGTACTTC. The chain carries TRBV7-9 and TRBJ2-7; 11 nucleotides align to TRBD1. The length of the CDR3 is 16 residues. With V trimmed by 1 base and J by 3 bases, 5 bases remained unmatched. The germline V gene encodes CDR1 SEHNR and CDR2 FQNEAQ (reference sequence).

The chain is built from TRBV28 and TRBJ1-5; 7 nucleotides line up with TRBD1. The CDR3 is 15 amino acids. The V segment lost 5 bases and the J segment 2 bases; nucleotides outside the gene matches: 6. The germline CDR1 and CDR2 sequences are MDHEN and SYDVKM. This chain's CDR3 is CASSRTGWGNQPQHF. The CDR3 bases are TGTGCCAGCAGTCGGACAGGATGGGGCAATCAGCCCCAGCATTTT.

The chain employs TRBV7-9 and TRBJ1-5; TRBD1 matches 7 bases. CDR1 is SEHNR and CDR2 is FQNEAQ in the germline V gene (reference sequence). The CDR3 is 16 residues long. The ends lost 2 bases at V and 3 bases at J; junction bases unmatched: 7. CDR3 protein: CASSLSYGTDNQPQHF. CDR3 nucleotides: TGTGCCAGCAGCTTAAGTTACGGGACAGACAATCAGCCCCAGCATTTT.

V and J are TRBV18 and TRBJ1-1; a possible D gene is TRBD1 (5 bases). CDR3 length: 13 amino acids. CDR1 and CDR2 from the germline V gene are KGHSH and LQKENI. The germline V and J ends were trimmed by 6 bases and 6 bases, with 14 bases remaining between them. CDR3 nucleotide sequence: TGTGCCAGCTCGGAGACAGTGGGGTCTGAAGCTTTCTTT. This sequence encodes CASSETVGSEAFF.

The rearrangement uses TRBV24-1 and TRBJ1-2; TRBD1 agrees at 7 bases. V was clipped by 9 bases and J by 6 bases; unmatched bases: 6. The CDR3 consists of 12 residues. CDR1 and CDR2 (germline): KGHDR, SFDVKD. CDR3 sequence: CATGDRVNGYTF. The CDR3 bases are TGTGCCACCGGAGACAGGGTAAATGGCTACACCTTC.

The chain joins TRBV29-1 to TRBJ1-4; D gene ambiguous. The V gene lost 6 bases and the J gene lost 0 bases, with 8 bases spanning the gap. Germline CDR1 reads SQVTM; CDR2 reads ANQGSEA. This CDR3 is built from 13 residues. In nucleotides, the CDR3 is TGCAGCGTCTCGGGGTCAACTAATGAAAAACTGTTTTTT. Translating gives CSVSGSTNEKLFF.

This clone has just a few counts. The CDR3 reads CASSPLGLAGPYEQYF. In DNA, the CDR3 is TGTGCCAGCAGTCCCCTCGGACTAGCGGGACCCTACGAGCAGTACTTC. This chain joins TRBV27 and TRBJ2-7; 12 nucleotides agree with TRBD2. The CDR3 length is 16 residues. The V gene's germline CDR1 is MNHEY and CDR2 SMNVEV (reference sequence). The ends lost 5 bases at V and 2 bases at J; junction bases unmatched: 7.

CDR3 amino acids: CASSPGQTATNEKLFF. CDR3 nucleotide sequence: TGTGCCAGCAGCCCAGGACAGACAGCAACTAATGAAAAACTGTTTTTT. The chain is built from TRBV7-6 and TRBJ1-4, with D maybe TRBD1 (6 bases). Trimming stripped 5 bases from V and 0 bases from J, with 13 bases between. Germline V gene sequence: CDR1 SGHVS, CDR2 FNYEAQ. The CDR3 is 16 residues long.

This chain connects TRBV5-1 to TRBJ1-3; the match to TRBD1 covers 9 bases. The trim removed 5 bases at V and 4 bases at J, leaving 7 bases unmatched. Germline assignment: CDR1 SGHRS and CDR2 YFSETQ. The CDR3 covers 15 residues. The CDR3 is CASRSGTGSGNTIYF. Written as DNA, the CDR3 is TGCGCCAGCAGATCCGGGACAGGGTCCGGAAACACCATATATTTT. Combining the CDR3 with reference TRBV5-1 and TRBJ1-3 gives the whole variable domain KAGVTQTPRYLIKTRGQQVTLSCSPISGHRSVSWYQQTPGQGLQFLFEYFSETQRNKGNFPGRFSGRQFSNSRSEMNVSTLELGDSALYLCASRSGTGSGNTIYFGEGSWLTVV.

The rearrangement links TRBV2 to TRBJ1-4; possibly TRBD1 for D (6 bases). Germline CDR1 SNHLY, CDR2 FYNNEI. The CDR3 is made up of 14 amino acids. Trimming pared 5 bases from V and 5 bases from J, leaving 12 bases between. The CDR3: CASSSDRYNEKLFF. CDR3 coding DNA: TGTGCCAGCAGTTCCGACAGGTACAATGAAAAACTGTTTTTT.

The CDR3 reads CATSGRLAGVETQYF. Here the CDR3 DNA reads TGTGCCACCAGCGGCAGACTAGCGGGGGTAGAGACCCAGTACTTC. The gene calls are TRBV15 and TRBJ2-5, with 12 bases aligning to TRBD2. Germline loops: CDR1 LNHNV, CDR2 YYDKDF (reference sequence). Trimming at V came to 5 bases and at J to 4 bases, leaving 5 bases not matched to a gene. The CDR3 is 15 residues long. Supplemented by reference TRBV15 and TRBJ2-5, the full variable domain reads DAMVIQNPRYQVTQFGKPVTLSCSQTLNHNVMYWYQQKSSQAPKLLFHYYDKDFNNEADTPDNFQSRRPNTSFCFLDIRSPGLGDTAMYLCATSGRLAGVETQYFGPGTRLLVL.

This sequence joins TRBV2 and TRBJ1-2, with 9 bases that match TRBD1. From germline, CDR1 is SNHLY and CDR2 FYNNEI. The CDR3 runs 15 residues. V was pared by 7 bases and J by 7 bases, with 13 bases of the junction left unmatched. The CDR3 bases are TGTGCCAGCACCCCCGGGACAGGGAATACAGGTGGCTACACCTTC. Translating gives CASTPGTGNTGGYTF.

CDR3 loop: CASTLSLNYGYTF. In DNA, the CDR3 is TGTGCCAGCACTCTCTCCCTGAACTATGGCTACACCTTC. This chain links TRBV12-3 or TRBV12-4 with TRBJ1-2, with no clear D. V was pared by 7 bases and J by 2 bases, with 11 bases between. This CDR3 comprises 13 residues.

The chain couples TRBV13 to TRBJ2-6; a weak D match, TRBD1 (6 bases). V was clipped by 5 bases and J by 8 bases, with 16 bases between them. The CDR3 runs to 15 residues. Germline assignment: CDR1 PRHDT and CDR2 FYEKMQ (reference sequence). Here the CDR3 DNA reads TGTGCCAGCAGCGCCCAACAGGGAAGTTCCAACGTCCTGACTTTC. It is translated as CASSAQQGSSNVLTF.

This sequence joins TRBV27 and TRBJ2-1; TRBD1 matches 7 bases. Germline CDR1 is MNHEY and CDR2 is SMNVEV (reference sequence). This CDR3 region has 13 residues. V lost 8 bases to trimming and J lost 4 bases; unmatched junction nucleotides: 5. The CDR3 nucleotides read TGTGCCAGCGGCAGGGGGTCATACAATGAGCAGTTCTTC. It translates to CASGRGSYNEQFF.